The 21 T cell receptor beta chains in this list originate from one sample, sequenced in a study of blood T cell repertoires in COVID-19. Profiling relied on immunoSEQ multiplex PCR, and the TCRdb table lists in-frame clones only, not all of them. The sample has about 74,000 clones, around three quarters seen once. What was sequenced was peripheral blood. These receptor sequences come from a human donor in a cohort sampled during active COVID-19.

The chain employs TRBV7-9 and TRBJ2-7; D gene unclear. V was pared by 4 bases and J by 2 bases, with 15 bases between. This CDR3 contains 15 residues. Germline CDR1 SEHNR, CDR2 FQNEAQ (reference sequence). The CDR3, as DNA: TGTGCCAGCAGCTCCAGACTCAGCCGGACCTACGAGCAGTACTTC. Translated: CASSSRLSRTYEQYF.

V gene TRBV5-4 combines with J gene TRBJ2-7, with D possibly matching TRBD2 (6 bases). The germline gives CDR1 SGHNT, CDR2 YYREEE (reference sequence). Trimming took off 0 bases at V and 6 bases at J, with 13 bases between the two ends. The CDR3 is made up of 14 amino acids. The CDR3: CASSLERETSEQYF. The CDR3 DNA sequence: TGTGCCAGCAGCTTGGAACGGGAGACCTCCGAGCAGTACTTC.

The chain combines TRBV12-3 or TRBV12-4 with TRBJ1-1; D is uncertain. Trimming left V 1 base short and J 5 bases short, with 8 bases between. This CDR3 is 13 amino acids long. The CDR3 DNA reads as TGTGCCAGCAGTTTAGGGGAGAGGACTGAAGCTTTCTTT. This sequence encodes CASSLGERTEAFF.

This chain connects TRBV18 to TRBJ2-7; 8 nucleotides align to TRBD2. The CDR3 runs to 14 residues. V was pared by 6 bases and J by 7 bases, with 11 bases of the junction left unmatched. Germline V CDR1 and CDR2: KGHSH, LQKENI. In DNA form, the CDR3 reads TGTGCCAGCTCGGCGGGAGGCCCATCGTGGGAGCAGTACTTC. As protein: CASSAGGPSWEQYF.

This chain's CDR3 is CASRTRDRGSYEQYF. As DNA, the CDR3 is TGTGCCAGCAGGACCCGGGACAGGGGTTCCTACGAGCAGTACTTC. The chain employs TRBV6-5 and TRBJ2-7; 10 nucleotides match TRBD1. V lost 6 bases, J lost 1 base, and 6 bases stayed unmatched. Per germline, CDR1 MNHEY and CDR2 SVGAGI. The CDR3 extends over 15 amino acids.

This clone came up many times. The chain joins TRBV5-1 to TRBJ1-3; D not certain. The CDR3 contains 14 residues. The V gene's germline CDR1 is SGHRS and CDR2 YFSETQ. The V and J ends lost 8 bases and 0 bases respectively, with 12 bases between them. CDR3 bases: TGCGCCAGTAAGGCAGCGAACTCTGGAAACACCATATATTTT. It codes for CASKAANSGNTIYF. Looking up the rest from reference TRBV5-1 and TRBJ1-3 gives the full variable domain: KAGVTQTPRYLIKTRGQQVTLSCSPISGHRSVSWYQQTPGQGLQFLFEYFSETQRNKGNFPGRFSGRQFSNSRSEMNVSTLELGDSALYLCASKAANSGNTIYFGEGSWLTVV.

V gene TRBV5-6 combines with J gene TRBJ2-7; weak D call: TRBD1 (5 bases). The CDR3 extends over 13 amino acids. Trimming took 2 bases from V and 6 from J, leaving 12 bases between them. Germline V lookup: CDR1 SGHDT, CDR2 YYEEEE. In DNA, the CDR3 is TGTGCCAGCAGCTTTGCAGGGATCGGCGAGCAGTACTTC. This gives the protein CASSFAGIGEQYF. The full variable domain, with the rest looked up from reference TRBV5-6 and TRBJ2-7, is DAGVTQSPTHLIKTRGQQVTLRCSPKSGHDTVSWYQQALGQGPQFIFQYYEEEERQRGNFPDRFSGHQFPNYSSELNVNALLLGDSALYLCASSFAGIGEQYFGPGTRLTVT.

The CDR3, as DNA: TGTGCCAGCGCCTCCTCCATGGACAGGGGAGAGACCCAGTACTTC. Protein sequence: CASASSMDRGETQYF. The V call is TRBV6-5, the J call TRBJ2-5; 9 bases map to TRBD1. This CDR3 is 15 amino acids long. The trim removed 8 bases at V and 4 bases at J, leaving 11 bases unmatched. CDR1 is MNHEY, CDR2 SVGAGI, per germline.

This chain connects TRBV3-1 (or the pseudogene TRBV3-2) to TRBJ1-6; 9 nucleotides line up with TRBD1. The CDR3 sequence is 14 residues long. CDR1 LGHDT and CDR2 YNNKEL come from the germline V gene (reference sequence). J gave up 12 bases and V 1 base, and 4 bases lay outside the gene matches. This chain's CDR3 is CASSQGQGELPLHF. The CDR3, as DNA: TGTGCCAGCAGCCAAGGACAGGGGGAGTTACCCCTCCACTTT.

This clone came up once. J is TRBJ1-4 and V is TRBV27; 7 bases map to TRBD1. V trimming: 5 bases; J trimming: 4 bases; junction bases outside the gene matches: 16. This CDR3 has 18 residues. CDR1 is MNHEY, CDR2 SMNVEV, per germline (reference sequence). The CDR3: CASSLVVPHRDSNEKLFF. As DNA, the CDR3 is TGTGCCAGCAGTCTTGTTGTCCCACACAGGGACAGTAATGAAAAACTGTTTTTT.

The chain has TRBV5-1 and TRBJ2-5; no definite D call. Between the trimmed V and J ends, which lost 0 bases and 2 bases, there was a span of 11 bases. Germline V gene data show CDR1 as SGHRS and CDR2 as YFSETQ. The CDR3 is made up of 15 amino acids. The CDR3 DNA reads TGCGCCAGCAGCTTGGCCGAGGCTATACAAGAGACCCAGTACTTC. Protein product: CASSLAEAIQETQYF.

This chain joins TRBV3-1 (or the pseudogene TRBV3-2) and TRBJ1-5, with D maybe TRBD1 (5 bases). This CDR3 spans 15 amino acids. Trimming removed 4 bases at V and 3 bases at J, with 13 bases between. Germline values: CDR1 LGHDT, CDR2 YNNKEL (reference sequence). The CDR3 DNA follows: TGTGCCAGCAGCCTCAGTGGGGACTCCAATCAGCCCCAGCATTTT. It specifies CASSLSGDSNQPQHF.

The chain carries TRBV19 and TRBJ2-7; 10 nucleotides align to TRBD1. Germline-derived CDR1 and CDR2 are LNHDA and SQIVND (reference sequence). The CDR3 runs to 15 residues. Trimming took 0 bases from V and 4 from J; bases not matched to a gene: 3. The DNA of the CDR3 is TGTGCCAGTAGTATAGAGGACAGGGGGTTGTACGAGCAGTACTTC. Protein: CASSIEDRGLYEQYF.

This clone was seen a single time. V is TRBV20-1 and J is TRBJ1-4, with D unclear. V was pared by 3 bases and J by 8 bases, with 10 bases between. CDR3 length: 12 amino acids. CDR1 is DFQATT and CDR2 is SNEGSKA in the germline V gene (reference sequence). CDR3 sequence (DNA): TGCAGTGCTAGTGGGGAGGGAGAAAAACTGTTTTTT. Its translation: CSASGEGEKLFF.

The chain joins TRBV18 to TRBJ2-7; the match to TRBD1 covers 11 bases. V shed 3 bases and J 3 bases; nucleotides not matched to a gene: 4. CDR3 length: 15 amino acids. Germline V gives CDR1 KGHSH, CDR2 LQKENI. In DNA form, the CDR3 reads TGTGCCAGCTCACCCTCCGGGACAGGGGGCTACGAGCAGTACTTC. Translation: CASSPSGTGGYEQYF.

The gene calls are TRBV3-1 (or the pseudogene TRBV3-2) and TRBJ2-7; 12 bases are a match to TRBD2. The CDR3 length is 14 residues. J lost 6 bases, V lost 4 bases, and 4 bases had no gene match. From germline, CDR1 is LGHDT and CDR2 YNNKEL (reference sequence). The CDR3 DNA follows: TGTGCCAGCAGCCCGACTAGCGGGAGAACCGAGCAGTACTTC. It codes for CASSPTSGRTEQYF.

This clone was seen only once. The CDR3 DNA sequence: TGCGCCAGCAGCCGCGACTACACCGGGGAGCTGTTTTTT. Protein sequence: CASSRDYTGELFF. The V call is TRBV4-1, the J call TRBJ2-2; D is unresolved. In germline, CDR1 is MGHRA, CDR2 YSYEKL. This CDR3 contains 13 residues. With 4 bases removed from V and 3 bases from J, the gap between germline ends came to 6 bases.

The J gene is TRBJ1-1, the V gene TRBV9; D call uncertain. Germline values: CDR1 SGDLS, CDR2 YYNGEE. Trimming removed 0 bases at V and 4 bases at J, with 7 bases between. The CDR3 extends over 13 amino acids. This chain's CDR3 is CASSVVAATEAFF. Written as DNA, the CDR3 is TGTGCCAGCAGCGTAGTTGCGGCCACTGAAGCTTTCTTT.

This clone came up many times. This chain uses TRBV7-9 with TRBJ2-5; D is ambiguous. The V end was cut by 5 bases, the J end by 2 bases, with 6 bases between. This CDR3 is built from 12 residues. Germline loops: CDR1 SEHNR, CDR2 FQNEAQ (reference sequence). Here the CDR3 reads CASSPRQETQYF. In nucleotides, the CDR3 is TGTGCCAGCAGCCCCAGGCAAGAGACCCAGTACTTC. The complete variable domain, with remaining parts taken from reference TRBV7-9 and TRBJ2-5, reads DTGVSQNPRHKITKRGQNVTFRCDPISEHNRLYWYRQTLGQGPEFLTYFQNEAQLEKSRLLSDRFSAERPKGSFSTLEIQRTEQGDSAMYLCASSPRQETQYFGPGTRLLVL.

This clone was detected a few times. The chain uses TRBV19 and TRBJ1-6, with D tentatively TRBD1 (6 bases). This CDR3 contains 17 residues. CDR1 LNHDA and CDR2 SQIVND come from the germline V gene (reference sequence). V was pared by 4 bases and J by 7 bases, with 20 bases between. The CDR3 coding sequence is TGTGCCAGTAGTAGGGCGGGGGCCGGCCCTGCGAATTCACCCCTCCACTTT. It specifies CASSRAGAGPANSPLHF.

The V gene is TRBV5-6, the J gene TRBJ1-6; TRBD1 matches 7 bases. This CDR3 is built from 15 residues. Germline CDR1 SGHDT, CDR2 YYEEEE. V lost 4 bases to trimming and J lost 9 bases; unmatched junction nucleotides: 10. In DNA form, the CDR3 reads TGTGCCAGCAGCCCGGAGGGGGCGCAGAGTTCACCCCTCCACTTT. Translated, it gives CASSPEGAQSSPLHF. Full variable domain (outside the CDR3, taken from reference TRBV5-6 and TRBJ1-6): DAGVTQSPTHLIKTRGQQVTLRCSPKSGHDTVSWYQQALGQGPQFIFQYYEEEERQRGNFPDRFSGHQFPNYSSELNVNALLLGDSALYLCASSPEGAQSSPLHFGNGTRLTVT.